What follows describes a single T cell receptor beta chain. Libraries were prepared by immunoSEQ multiplex PCR; TCRdb keeps only in-frame clonotypes and omits some of them. The profile shows almost 250,000 clones, 86% of them singletons. The sample is drawn from a study of blood T cell repertoires in COVID-19. Germline lookup yields CDR1 LNHDA and CDR2 SQIVND (reference sequence). Unmatched junction bases numbered 7, after V lost 5 bases and J lost 3 bases. The CDR3 spans 15 residues. The sequenced material came from peripheral blood. The V gene is TRBV19, the J gene TRBJ2-7; 10 nucleotides align to TRBD2. This TCR derives from a woman older than 75 with COVID-19, enrolled during active disease. As DNA, the CDR3 is TGTGCCAGTAGTGTAGCGGGGGGCCCCTACTACGAGCAGTACTTC. As protein: CASSVAGGPYYEQYF.